The 32 T cell receptor beta chains listed next were all sequenced from one sample in a study of cytomegalovirus exposure and HLA in healthy donors. Generated by immunoSEQ multiplex PCR, the TCRdb table keeps only in-frame clones and is missing some. The table records around 300,000 clones, approximately 91% of them present only once. Sequenced sample: PBMCs. These TCRs come from a young man in good health and CMV-seronegative.

This chain connects TRBV4-2 to TRBJ1-2; 8 bases align to TRBD1. The V gene end was trimmed by 2 bases and the J gene end by 1 base; junction bases not matched to a gene: 21. CDR3 length equals 21 residues. Germline CDR1 LGHNA, CDR2 YNFKEQ. CDR3 region: CASSQNHPGQADLWGNYGYTF. CDR3 bases: TGTGCCAGCAGCCAAAACCATCCGGGACAGGCCGATCTATGGGGTAACTATGGCTACACCTTC.

V usage is TRBV18 and J usage is TRBJ1-1; no reliable D call. V was shortened by 8 bases and J by 1 base, with 17 bases between the two germline ends. Germline V CDR1 and CDR2: KGHSH, LQKENI. This CDR3 region has 15 residues. The CDR3 is CASLHYKTANTEAFF. Written as DNA, the CDR3 is TGTGCCAGCCTCCATTATAAAACAGCGAACACTGAAGCTTTCTTT.

The chain is built from TRBV5-1 and TRBJ1-1, with 9 positions matching TRBD1. Germline V gives CDR1 SGHRS, CDR2 YFSETQ. Trimming took 4 bases from V and 4 from J; bases not matched to a gene: 2. The CDR3 contains 13 residues. The CDR3 nucleotides read TGCGCCAGCAGCACAGGGGGCGGCACTGAAGCTTTCTTT. Protein: CASSTGGGTEAFF.

This clone has a single count. The rearrangement links TRBV18 to TRBJ1-3; possibly TRBD1 for D (5 bases). V dropped 5 bases and J dropped 4 bases, with 18 bases sitting between them. The CDR3 consists of 16 residues. CDR1 and CDR2 from the germline V gene are KGHSH and LQKENI. In DNA, the CDR3 is TGTGCCAGCTCAAGACAGTCAGAAGGTCCGGGAAACACCATATATTTT. It translates to CASSRQSEGPGNTIYF. Variable domain in full (rest from reference TRBV18 and TRBJ1-3): NAGVMQNPRHLVRRRGQEARLRCSPMKGHSHVYWYRQLPEEGLKFMVYLQKENIIDESGMPKERFSAEFPKEGPSILRIQQVVRGDSAAYFCASSRQSEGPGNTIYFGEGSWLTVV.

The CDR3 loop is CASSPFRGVLEAFF. The CDR3 nucleotides are TGTGCCAGCAGCCCTTTCCGCGGGGTGCTTGAAGCTTTCTTT. The V gene is TRBV7-8, the J gene TRBJ1-1; no firm D call. There are 14 residues in the CDR3. Germline CDR1 SGHVS, CDR2 FQNEAQ. V lost 5 bases to trimming and J lost 7 bases, with 17 bases between them. Looking up the rest from reference TRBV7-8 and TRBJ1-1 gives the full variable domain: GAGVSQSPRYKVAKRGQDVALRCDPISGHVSLFWYQQALGQGPEFLTYFQNEAQLDKSGLPSDRFFAERPEGSVSTLKIQRTQQEDSAVYLCASSPFRGVLEAFFGQGTRLTVV.

The chain combines TRBV19 with TRBJ2-7, with D tentatively TRBD2 (7 bases). Trimming removed 8 bases at V and 4 bases at J, with 15 bases between. Germline values: CDR1 LNHDA, CDR2 SQIVND (reference sequence). This CDR3 spans 13 amino acids. CDR3: CASGGGGKYEQYF. The CDR3 nucleotides are TGTGCCAGTGGCGGGGGCGGAAAATACGAGCAGTACTTC.

The V and J genes are TRBV5-1 and TRBJ2-7, with D uncertain. V lost 0 bases, J lost 1 base, and 14 bases lay in between. Per the germline V gene, CDR1 is SGHRS and CDR2 is YFSETQ. This CDR3 is built from 16 residues. CDR3 amino acids: CASSLAKSGRSYEQYF. Written as DNA, the CDR3 is TGCGCCAGCAGCTTGGCCAAGTCTGGCAGGTCCTACGAGCAGTACTTC.

This clone was seen just once. The chain links TRBV29-1 to TRBJ1-2, with D uncertain. The CDR3 spans 17 residues. V was cut by 4 bases and J by 3 bases, with 24 bases left in between. Germline CDR1 SQVTM, CDR2 ANQGSEA. CDR3 region: CSVVYWSRSREDYGYTF. The CDR3 DNA reads as TGCAGCGTTGTTTATTGGTCCCGGAGTCGGGAGGACTATGGCTACACCTTC. The full variable domain, rest sourced from reference TRBV29-1 and TRBJ1-2, is SAVISQKPSRDICQRGTSLTIQCQVDSQVTMMFWYRQQPGQSLTLIATANQGSEATYESGFVIDKFPISRPNLTFSTLTVSNMSPEDSSIYLCSVVYWSRSREDYGYTFGSGTRLTVV.

The J gene is TRBJ1-6, the V gene TRBV5-6, with D hard to call. CDR1 and CDR2 (germline): SGHDT, YYEEEE. Trimming shortened V by 5 bases and J by 9 bases, and 12 bases separated the two germline ends. There are 13 residues in the CDR3. This chain's CDR3 is CASRKTSGSPLHF. CDR3 nucleotides: TGTGCCAGCAGAAAGACGAGCGGTTCACCCCTCCACTTT.

V usage is TRBV29-1 and J usage is TRBJ2-2; a weak D match, TRBD2 (5 bases). V was cut by 7 bases and J by 5 bases, with 17 bases left in between. CDR3 length: 14 residues. Germline V lookup: CDR1 SQVTM, CDR2 ANQGSEA. The CDR3 spells CSAGGQTRTGELFF. The CDR3 DNA reads TGCAGCGCTGGAGGCCAGACAAGGACCGGGGAGCTGTTTTTT.

The chain links TRBV7-6 to TRBJ1-6; 8 nucleotides match TRBD1. This CDR3 is 18 amino acids long. The germline V gene encodes CDR1 SGHVS and CDR2 FNYEAQ. After removal of 2 bases from V and 2 bases from J, the junction contained 8 bases not matched to a gene. CDR3 region: CASSLPRGRGPYNSPLHF. In DNA form, the CDR3 reads TGTGCCAGCAGCTTACCCAGGGGGCGGGGCCCCTATAATTCACCCCTCCACTTT.

The genes are TRBV19 and TRBJ1-1, with 7 bases lining up with TRBD1. In germline, CDR1 is LNHDA, CDR2 SQIVND (reference sequence). Unmatched junction bases numbered 5, after V lost 0 bases and J lost 7 bases. The CDR3 is 14 amino acids. CDR3 nucleotide sequence: TGTGCCAGTAGTATAGATCGGAACAGGGGTGAAGCTTTCTTT. Protein: CASSIDRNRGEAFF.

The V gene is TRBV23-1, the J gene TRBJ2-3; 8 bases are a match to TRBD1. TRBV23-1 is an ORF for which the function is uncertain. This CDR3 is built from 15 residues. Trimming took 4 bases from V and 5 from J; bases not matched to a gene: 8. The CDR3 nucleotides read TGCGCCAGCAGTCCCCGGGGACAGGATTTAGATACGCAGTATTTT. Its protein is CASSPRGQDLDTQYF.

V gene TRBV9 combines with J gene TRBJ2-1; D is perhaps TRBD2 (6 bases). Germline V gene data show CDR1 as SGDLS and CDR2 as YYNGEE. The CDR3 runs to 15 residues. V lost 2 bases to trimming and J lost 4 bases, with 13 bases between them. In nucleotides, the CDR3 is TGTGCCAGCAGCGTCCTAGGGGAGGCGTACAATGAGCAGTTCTTC. Translating gives CASSVLGEAYNEQFF.

The chain carries TRBV29-1 and TRBJ1-2; 8 nucleotides line up with TRBD1. Germline CDR1 reads SQVTM; CDR2 reads ANQGSEA. J was trimmed by 8 bases and V by 1 base; bases with no gene match: 6. This CDR3 contains 13 residues. Written as DNA, the CDR3 is TGCAGCGTTGAAGTCGGACAGGGATCCGGCTACACCTTC. It encodes CSVEVGQGSGYTF. Based on the CDR3 plus reference TRBV29-1 and TRBJ1-2, the full variable domain is SAVISQKPSRDICQRGTSLTIQCQVDSQVTMMFWYRQQPGQSLTLIATANQGSEATYESGFVIDKFPISRPNLTFSTLTVSNMSPEDSSIYLCSVEVGQGSGYTFGSGTRLTVV.

The J gene is TRBJ1-2, the V gene TRBV18; D may be TRBD1 (5 bases). Germline V gives CDR1 KGHSH, CDR2 LQKENI. The CDR3 has 15 amino acids. V dropped 6 bases and J dropped 5 bases, with 19 bases sitting between them. The CDR3 region has the DNA TGTGCCAGCTCGCGCTCCGGGTTACAGGATTATGGCTACACCTTC. Translation gives CASSRSGLQDYGYTF.

In its sample, this clone was seen once. The chain links TRBV6-5 to TRBJ2-7; 9 bases are shared with TRBD2. CDR3 length: 14 amino acids. The ends lost 4 bases at V and 7 bases at J; junction bases unmatched: 8. Germline V lookup: CDR1 MNHEY, CDR2 SVGAGI. This CDR3 reads CASSLSSGVDEQYF. The CDR3 bases are TGTGCCAGCAGTTTGTCTAGCGGGGTTGATGAGCAGTACTTC.

The gene calls are TRBV7-2 and TRBJ1-2; D remains unclear. The CDR3 totals 12 residues. CDR1 SGHTA and CDR2 FQGNSA come from the germline V gene. V gave up 5 bases and J gave up 1 base, with 5 bases separating them. This CDR3 reads CASSELNYGYTF. The CDR3 nucleotides are TGTGCCAGCAGCGAACTTAACTATGGCTACACCTTC.

A few counts support this clone. The genes are TRBV19 and TRBJ1-2; 8 bases line up with TRBD1. The CDR3 has 13 residues. Per germline, CDR1 LNHDA and CDR2 SQIVND (reference sequence). V lost 6 bases, J lost 3 bases, and 3 bases stayed unmatched. The CDR3: CASRTGADYGYTF. CDR3 DNA: TGTGCCAGTAGGACAGGGGCCGACTATGGCTACACCTTC. The full variable domain, rest sourced from reference TRBV19 and TRBJ1-2, is DGGITQSPKYLFRKEGQNVTLSCEQNLNHDAMYWYRQDPGQGLRLIYYSQIVNDFQKGDIAEGYSVSREKKESFPLTVTSAQKNPTAFYLCASRTGADYGYTFGSGTRLTVV.

The CDR3 DNA sequence: TGTGCCAGCAGCTTATCGGGCGGGGGGGCCTACTACGAGCAGTACTTC. Its translation: CASSLSGGGAYYEQYF. This rearrangement joins TRBV11-2 to TRBJ2-7; 9 bases agree with TRBD2. Germline CDR1 SGHAT, CDR2 FQNNGV. After removal of 2 bases from V and 3 bases from J, the junction contained 8 bases not matched to a gene. CDR3 length equals 16 residues.

This clone was detected only once. The chain employs TRBV11-2 and TRBJ1-2; D is unresolved. Per the germline V gene, CDR1 is SGHAT and CDR2 is FQNNGV. V lost 0 bases and J lost 7, with 21 bases in between. CDR3 size: 17 residues. The CDR3 coding sequence is TGTGCCAGCAGCTTAGATTTTAAGGCCCAAGATCGCGGTGGCTACACCTTC. Residues: CASSLDFKAQDRGGYTF.

This chain uses TRBV6-4 with TRBJ2-2; D perhaps matches TRBD2 (7 bases). Trimming cost V 0 bases and J 0 bases, with 11 bases left between them. The V gene's germline CDR1 is MRHNA and CDR2 SNTAGT. This CDR3 is built from 17 residues. The CDR3 reads CASSDSGGGPNTGELFF. CDR3 sequence (DNA): TGTGCCAGCAGTGACTCGGGCGGGGGCCCGAACACCGGGGAGCTGTTTTTT.

V usage is TRBV28 and J usage is TRBJ1-6; maybe TRBD1 (6 bases). The CDR3 sequence is 13 residues long. Germline CDR1 is MDHEN and CDR2 is SYDVKM. The V end was cut by 5 bases, the J end by 8 bases, with 10 bases between. The CDR3 nucleotides are TGTGCCAGCAGTCGACGGACAGATTCACCCCTCCACTTT. Protein product: CASSRRTDSPLHF.

The chain couples TRBV7-9 to TRBJ1-1; D unresolved. This CDR3 is built from 14 residues. Germline-derived CDR1 and CDR2 are SEHNR and FQNEAQ (reference sequence). V was shortened by 3 bases and J by 4 bases, with 12 bases between the two germline ends. DNA of the CDR3: TGTGCCAGCAGCTTCCGGGGTGGTAGCACTGAAGCTTTCTTT. It yields the protein CASSFRGGSTEAFF.

This clone was counted between two and nine times. The chain couples TRBV19 to TRBJ1-2; D gene uncertain. The CDR3 consists of 12 residues. Trimming cost V 5 bases and J 5 bases, with 9 bases left between them. Looked up from germline, CDR1 is LNHDA and CDR2 is SQIVND (reference sequence). The CDR3 DNA reads TGTGCCAGTAGTCCGCGGATGTATGGCTACACCTTC. Protein sequence: CASSPRMYGYTF.

The J gene is TRBJ2-1, the V gene TRBV6-5, with TRBD2 matching 16 bases. Germline V CDR1 and CDR2: MNHEY, SVGAGI. V was clipped by 5 bases and J by 7 bases; unmatched bases: 2. The length of the CDR3 is 15 residues. For the CDR3, the DNA is TGTGCCAGCAGTCGGGGACTAGCGGGGGGGAATGAGCAGTTCTTC. Protein product: CASSRGLAGGNEQFF.

The rearrangement uses TRBV5-4 and TRBJ1-6; TRBD1 might be the D (5 bases). CDR1 is SGHNT, CDR2 YYREEE, per germline (reference sequence). The CDR3 consists of 15 residues. Trimming removed 0 bases at V and 7 bases at J, with 11 bases between. The chain's CDR3 is CASSLGGGQNSPLHF. CDR3 DNA: TGTGCCAGCAGCTTGGGCGGGGGTCAGAATTCACCCCTCCACTTT.

The J gene is TRBJ2-3, the V gene TRBV5-1; D is possibly TRBD1 (7 bases). CDR3 length equals 15 residues. V was trimmed by 5 bases and J by 1 base, leaving 14 bases between them. Germline V CDR1 and CDR2: SGHRS, YFSETQ. CDR3 protein: CASSAGGFRTDTQYF. CDR3 nucleotides: TGCGCCAGCAGTGCAGGGGGGTTTCGCACAGATACGCAGTATTTT.

This clone was counted once. The CDR3 is CASSLETAFYSYEQYF. CDR3 DNA sequence: TGTGCCAGCAGCTTAGAAACAGCTTTTTACTCCTACGAGCAGTACTTC. The chain joins TRBV11-3 to TRBJ2-7; no firm D call. CDR3 length equals 16 residues. Trimming shortened V by 0 bases and J by 0 bases, and 12 bases separated the two germline ends. Germline V gene lookup returns CDR1 SGHNT and CDR2 YENEEA.

The rearrangement links TRBV5-1 to TRBJ1-6, with a tentative D call TRBD1 (5 bases). Germline V gene lookup returns CDR1 SGHRS and CDR2 YFSETQ. Trimming removed 5 bases at V and 2 bases at J, with 11 bases between. There are 15 residues in the CDR3. CDR3: CASSLWGAYNSPLHF. CDR3 coding DNA: TGCGCCAGCAGTCTATGGGGGGCCTATAATTCACCCCTCCACTTT.

The chain combines TRBV23-1 with TRBJ1-2; 10 bases map to TRBD1. TRBV23-1 is marked as an open reading frame, function uncertain. There are 17 residues in the CDR3. J gave up 2 bases and V 2 bases, and 8 bases lay outside the gene matches. The DNA for the CDR3 is TGCGCCAGCAGTCAAGTCCCCCCGGGACAGGGGAACTATGGCTACACCTTC. Protein sequence: CASSQVPPGQGNYGYTF.

The rearrangement links TRBV6-1 to TRBJ1-5; 7 bases agree with TRBD1. Germline CDR1 is MNHNS and CDR2 is SASEGT. Trimming at V came to 6 bases and at J to 2 bases, leaving 7 bases not matched to a gene. The length of the CDR3 is 15 residues. CDR3 residues: CASRKQGQGNQPQHF. The CDR3 region has the DNA TGTGCCAGCAGAAAACAGGGGCAGGGCAATCAGCCCCAGCATTTT.